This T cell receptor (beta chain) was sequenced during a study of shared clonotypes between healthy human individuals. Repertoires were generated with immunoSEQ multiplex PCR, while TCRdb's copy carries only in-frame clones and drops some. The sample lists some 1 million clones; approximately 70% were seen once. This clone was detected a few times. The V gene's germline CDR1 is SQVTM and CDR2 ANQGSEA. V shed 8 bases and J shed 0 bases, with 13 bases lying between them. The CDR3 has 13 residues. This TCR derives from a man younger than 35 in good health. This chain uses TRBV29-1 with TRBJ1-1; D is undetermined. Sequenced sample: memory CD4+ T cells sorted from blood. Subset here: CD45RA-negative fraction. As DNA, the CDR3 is TGCAGCACCGTCGACGGATTGAACACTGAAGCTTTCTTT. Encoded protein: CSTVDGLNTEAFF.